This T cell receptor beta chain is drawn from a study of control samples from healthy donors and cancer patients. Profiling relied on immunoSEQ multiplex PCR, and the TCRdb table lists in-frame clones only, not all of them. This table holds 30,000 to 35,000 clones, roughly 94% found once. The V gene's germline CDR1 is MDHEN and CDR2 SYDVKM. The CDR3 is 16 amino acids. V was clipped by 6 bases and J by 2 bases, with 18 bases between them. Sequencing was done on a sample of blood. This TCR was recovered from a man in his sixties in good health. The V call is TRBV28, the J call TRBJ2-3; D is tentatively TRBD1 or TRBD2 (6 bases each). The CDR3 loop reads CASSLLGGPDTDTQYF. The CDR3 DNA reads TGTGCCAGCAGCCTGCTCGGGGGCCCTGACACAGATACGCAGTATTTT.